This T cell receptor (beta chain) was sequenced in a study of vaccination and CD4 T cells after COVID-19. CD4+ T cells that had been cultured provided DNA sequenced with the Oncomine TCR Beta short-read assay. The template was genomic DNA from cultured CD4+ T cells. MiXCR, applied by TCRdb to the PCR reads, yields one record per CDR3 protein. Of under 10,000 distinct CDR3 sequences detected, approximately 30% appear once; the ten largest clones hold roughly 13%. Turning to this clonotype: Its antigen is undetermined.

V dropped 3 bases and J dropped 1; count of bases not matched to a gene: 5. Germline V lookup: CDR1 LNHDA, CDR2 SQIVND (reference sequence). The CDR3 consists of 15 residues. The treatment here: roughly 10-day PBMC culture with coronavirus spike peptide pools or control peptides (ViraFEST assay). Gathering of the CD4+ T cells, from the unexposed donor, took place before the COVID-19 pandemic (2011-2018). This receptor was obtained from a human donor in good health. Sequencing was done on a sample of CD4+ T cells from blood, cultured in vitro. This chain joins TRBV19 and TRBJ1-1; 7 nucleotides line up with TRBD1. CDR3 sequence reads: CASSIHRGGNTEAFF. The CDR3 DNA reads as TGTGCCAGTAGTATCCACAGGGGAGGGAACACTGAAGCTTTCTTT.